This entry is about one T cell receptor (beta chain). This CDR3 is built from 12 residues. CDR1 is MDHEN and CDR2 is SYDVKM in the germline V gene. Trimming pared 3 bases from V and 12 bases from J, leaving 12 bases between. The data belong to a study of radiotherapy plus CTLA-4 blockade in lung cancer. The repertoire was sequenced with immunoSEQ multiplex PCR; TCRdb's copy has only in-frame clones and lacks some. The sample yields 70,000 to 95,000 clones, about four fifths seen once. The V call is TRBV28, the J call TRBJ2-1; no clear D gene. The sequence was obtained from a human donor with non-small cell lung cancer that progressed on radiotherapy plus ipilimumab. The sequencing used peripheral blood, collected from a patient treated with radiotherapy plus ipilimumab. The CDR3 sequence: CASSFGMVGQFF. In DNA, the CDR3 is TGTGCCAGCAGTTTCGGCATGGTGGGGCAGTTCTTC.